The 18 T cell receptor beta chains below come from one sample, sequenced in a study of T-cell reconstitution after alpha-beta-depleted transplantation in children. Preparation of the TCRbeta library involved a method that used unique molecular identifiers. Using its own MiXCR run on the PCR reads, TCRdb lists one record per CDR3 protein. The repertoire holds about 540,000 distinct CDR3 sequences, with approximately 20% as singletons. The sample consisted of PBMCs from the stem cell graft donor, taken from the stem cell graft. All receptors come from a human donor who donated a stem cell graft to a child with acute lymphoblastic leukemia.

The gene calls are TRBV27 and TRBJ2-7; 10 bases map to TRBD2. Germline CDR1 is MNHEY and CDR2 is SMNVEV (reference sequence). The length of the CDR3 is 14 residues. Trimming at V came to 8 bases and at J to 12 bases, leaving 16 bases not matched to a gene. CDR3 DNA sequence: TGTGCCAGCTCGTCGACTAGCGGGTTCACCGTTTCGTACTTC. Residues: CASSSTSGFTVSYF.

CDR3 DNA sequence: TGCGCCAGCAGCTTGAATTTGGCCGCTTGGCGGGAGCACTCCTACGAGCAGTACTTC. This encodes CASSLNLAAWREHSYEQYF. The chain couples TRBV5-1 to TRBJ2-7; TRBD2 aligns across 7 bases. Trimming cost V 1 base and J 0 bases; bases outside gene matches: 16. This CDR3 has 19 residues. CDR1 is SGHRS, CDR2 YFSETQ, per germline.

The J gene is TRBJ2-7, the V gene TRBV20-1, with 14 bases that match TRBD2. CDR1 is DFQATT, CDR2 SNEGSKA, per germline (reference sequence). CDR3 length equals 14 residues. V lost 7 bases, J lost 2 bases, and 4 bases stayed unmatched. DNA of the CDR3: TGCAGTGAGAGACTAGCGGGAGGGACCTACGAGCAGTACTTC. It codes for CSERLAGGTYEQYF.

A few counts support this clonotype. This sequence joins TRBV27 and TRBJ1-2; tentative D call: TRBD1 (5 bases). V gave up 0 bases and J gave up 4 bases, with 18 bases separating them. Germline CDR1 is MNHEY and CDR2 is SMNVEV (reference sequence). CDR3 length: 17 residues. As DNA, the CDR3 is TGTGCCAGCAGTTTATCGTCCTTGATCGGGACCCGCTATGGCTACACCTTC. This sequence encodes CASSLSSLIGTRYGYTF.

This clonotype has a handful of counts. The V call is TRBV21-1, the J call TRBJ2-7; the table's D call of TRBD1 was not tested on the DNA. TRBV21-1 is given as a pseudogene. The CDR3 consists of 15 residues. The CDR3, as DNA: TGTGCCAGCAGCTCTGGGCGGTCGGAGGCCTACGAGCAGTACTTC. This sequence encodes CASSSGRSEAYEQYF.

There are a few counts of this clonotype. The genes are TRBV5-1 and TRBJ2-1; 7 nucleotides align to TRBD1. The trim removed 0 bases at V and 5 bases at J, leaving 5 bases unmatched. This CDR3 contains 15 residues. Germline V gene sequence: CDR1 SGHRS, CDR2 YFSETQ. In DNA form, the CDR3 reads TGCGCCAGCAGCTTGGGGGACAGACCTAACAATGAGCAGTTCTTC. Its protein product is CASSLGDRPNNEQFF.

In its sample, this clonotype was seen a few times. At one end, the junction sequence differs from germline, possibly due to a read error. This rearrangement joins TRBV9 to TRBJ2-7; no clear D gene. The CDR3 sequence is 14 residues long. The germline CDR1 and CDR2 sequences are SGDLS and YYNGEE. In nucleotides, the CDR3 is TGTGCCAGCAGTGTAGGGTCGACCTATGACGAGCAGTACTTC. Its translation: CASSVGSTYDEQYF. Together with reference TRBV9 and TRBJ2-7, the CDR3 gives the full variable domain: DSGVTQTPKHLITATGQRVTLRCSPRSGDLSVYWYQQSLDQGLQFLIQYYNGEERAKGNILERFSAQQFPDLHSELNLSSLELGDSALYFCASSVGSTYDEQYFGPGTRLTVT.

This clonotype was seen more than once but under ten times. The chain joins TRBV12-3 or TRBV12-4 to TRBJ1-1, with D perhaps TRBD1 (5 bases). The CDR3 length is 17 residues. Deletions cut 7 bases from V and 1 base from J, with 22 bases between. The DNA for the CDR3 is TGTGCCAGCAATGGTCTCGGGGGAAATCGAGGGAACACTGAAGCTTTCTTT. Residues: CASNGLGGNRGNTEAFF.

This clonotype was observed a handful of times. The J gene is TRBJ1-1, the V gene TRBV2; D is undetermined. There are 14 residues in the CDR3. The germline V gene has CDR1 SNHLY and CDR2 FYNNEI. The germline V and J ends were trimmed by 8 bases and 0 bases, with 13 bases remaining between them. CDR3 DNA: TGTGCCAGCCTTTTGGCGCCAATGAACACTGAAGCTTTCTTT. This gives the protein CASLLAPMNTEAFF.

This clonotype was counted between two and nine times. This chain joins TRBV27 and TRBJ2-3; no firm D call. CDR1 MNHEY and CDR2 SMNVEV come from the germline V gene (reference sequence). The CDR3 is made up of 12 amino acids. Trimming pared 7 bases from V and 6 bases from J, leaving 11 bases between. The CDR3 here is CASMGVRDTQYF. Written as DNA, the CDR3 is TGTGCCAGCATGGGTGTGAGGGATACGCAGTATTTT.

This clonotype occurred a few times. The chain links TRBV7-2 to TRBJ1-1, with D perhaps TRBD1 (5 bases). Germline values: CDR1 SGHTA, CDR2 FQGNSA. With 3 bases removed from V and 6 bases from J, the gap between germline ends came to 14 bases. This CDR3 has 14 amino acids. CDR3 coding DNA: TGTGCCAGCAGCTTTCACACAGGCAGGGCTGAAGCTTTCTTT. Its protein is CASSFHTGRAEAFF.

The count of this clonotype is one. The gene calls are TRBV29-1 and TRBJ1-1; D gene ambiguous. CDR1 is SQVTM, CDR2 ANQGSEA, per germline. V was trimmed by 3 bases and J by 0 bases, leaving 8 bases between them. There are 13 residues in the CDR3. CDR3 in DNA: TGCAGCGTTGATCCGAGCATGAACACTGAAGCTTTCTTT. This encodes CSVDPSMNTEAFF. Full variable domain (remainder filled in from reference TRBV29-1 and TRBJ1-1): SAVISQKPSRDICQRGTSLTIQCQVDSQVTMMFWYRQQPGQSLTLIATANQGSEATYESGFVIDKFPISRPNLTFSTLTVSNMSPEDSSIYLCSVDPSMNTEAFFGQGTRLTVV.

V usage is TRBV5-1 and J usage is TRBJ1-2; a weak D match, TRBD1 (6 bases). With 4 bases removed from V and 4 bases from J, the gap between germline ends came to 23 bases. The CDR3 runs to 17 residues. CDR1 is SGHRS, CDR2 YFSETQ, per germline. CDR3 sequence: CASSGGLLDDWAYGYTF. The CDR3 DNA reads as TGCGCCAGCAGCGGGGGGCTGCTGGACGACTGGGCCTATGGCTACACCTTC.

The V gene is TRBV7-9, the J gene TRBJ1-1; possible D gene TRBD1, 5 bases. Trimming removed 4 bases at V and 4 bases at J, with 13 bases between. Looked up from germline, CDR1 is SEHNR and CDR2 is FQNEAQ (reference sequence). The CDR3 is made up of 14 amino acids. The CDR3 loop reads CASSSPGARTEAFF. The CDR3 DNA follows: TGTGCCAGCAGCTCGCCCGGGGCGCGCACTGAAGCTTTCTTT.

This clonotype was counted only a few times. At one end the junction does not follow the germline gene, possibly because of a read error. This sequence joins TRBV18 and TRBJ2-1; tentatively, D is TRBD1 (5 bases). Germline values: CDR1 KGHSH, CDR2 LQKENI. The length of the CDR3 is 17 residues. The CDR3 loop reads CASSSPKRRVAGNEQFF. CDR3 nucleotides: TGTGCCAGCTCATCACCCAAGCGAAGAGTTGCAGGGAATGAGCAGTTCTTC.

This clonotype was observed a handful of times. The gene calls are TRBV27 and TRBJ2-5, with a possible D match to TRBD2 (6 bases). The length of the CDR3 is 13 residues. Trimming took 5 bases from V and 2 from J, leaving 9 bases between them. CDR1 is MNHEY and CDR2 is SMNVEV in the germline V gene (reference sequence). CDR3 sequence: CASSQDYQETQYF. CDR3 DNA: TGTGCCAGCAGTCAGGACTATCAAGAGACCCAGTACTTC.

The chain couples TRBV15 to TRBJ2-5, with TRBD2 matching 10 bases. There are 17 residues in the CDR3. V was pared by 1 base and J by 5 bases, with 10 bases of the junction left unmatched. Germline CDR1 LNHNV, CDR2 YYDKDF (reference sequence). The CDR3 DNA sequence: TGTGCCACCAGCAGAGGGACTAGCGGCCTTACTGGGGAGACCCAGTACTTC. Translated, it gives CATSRGTSGLTGETQYF.

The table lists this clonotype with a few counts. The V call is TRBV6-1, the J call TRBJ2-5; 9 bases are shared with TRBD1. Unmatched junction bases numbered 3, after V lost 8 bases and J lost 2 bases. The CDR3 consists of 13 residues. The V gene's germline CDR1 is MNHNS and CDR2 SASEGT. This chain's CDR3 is CASWGQGQETQYF. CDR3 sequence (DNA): TGTGCCAGCTGGGGACAGGGACAAGAGACCCAGTACTTC.